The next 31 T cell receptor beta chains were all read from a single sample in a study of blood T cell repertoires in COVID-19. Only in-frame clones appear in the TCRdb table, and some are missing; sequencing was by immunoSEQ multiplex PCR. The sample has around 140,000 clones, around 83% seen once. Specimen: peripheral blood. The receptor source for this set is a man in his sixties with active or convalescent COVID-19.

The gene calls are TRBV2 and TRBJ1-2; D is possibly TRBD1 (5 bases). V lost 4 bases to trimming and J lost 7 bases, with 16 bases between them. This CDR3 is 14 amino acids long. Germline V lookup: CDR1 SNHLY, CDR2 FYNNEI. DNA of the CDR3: TGTGCCAGCAGTGTCGGGAGGCAGGGTTTTGGCTACACCTTC. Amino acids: CASSVGRQGFGYTF.

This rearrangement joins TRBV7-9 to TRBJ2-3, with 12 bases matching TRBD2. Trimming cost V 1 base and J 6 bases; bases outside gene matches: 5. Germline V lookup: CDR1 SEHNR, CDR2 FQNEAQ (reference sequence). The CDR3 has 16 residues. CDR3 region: CASSLGTSGETDTQYF. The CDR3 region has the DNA TGTGCCAGCAGCTTAGGGACTAGCGGGGAAACGGATACGCAGTATTTT.

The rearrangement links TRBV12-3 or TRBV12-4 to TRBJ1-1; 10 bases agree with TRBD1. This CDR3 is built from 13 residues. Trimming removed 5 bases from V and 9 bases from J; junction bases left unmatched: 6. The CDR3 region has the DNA TGTGCCAGCAGTAGAGACAGGGGGCGGCAAGCTTTCTTT. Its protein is CASSRDRGRQAFF.

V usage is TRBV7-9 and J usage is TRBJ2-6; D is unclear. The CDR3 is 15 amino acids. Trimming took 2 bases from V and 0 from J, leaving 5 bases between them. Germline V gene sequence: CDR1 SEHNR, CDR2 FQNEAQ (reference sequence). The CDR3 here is CASSLTVSGANVLTF. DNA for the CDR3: TGTGCCAGCAGCTTAACAGTCTCTGGGGCCAACGTCCTGACTTTC.

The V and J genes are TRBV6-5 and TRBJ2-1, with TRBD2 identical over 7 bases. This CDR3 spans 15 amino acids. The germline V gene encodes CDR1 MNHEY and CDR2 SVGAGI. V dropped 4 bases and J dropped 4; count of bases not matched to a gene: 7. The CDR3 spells CASSLLGTIYNEQFF. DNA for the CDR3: TGTGCCAGCAGTTTACTAGGGACTATATACAATGAGCAGTTCTTC.

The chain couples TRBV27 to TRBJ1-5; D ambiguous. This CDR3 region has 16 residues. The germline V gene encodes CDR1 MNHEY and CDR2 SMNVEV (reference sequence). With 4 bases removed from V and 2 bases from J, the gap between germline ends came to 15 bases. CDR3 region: CASSSSGGYGNQPQHF. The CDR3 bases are TGTGCCAGCAGTTCCTCGGGTGGCTATGGCAATCAGCCCCAGCATTTT.

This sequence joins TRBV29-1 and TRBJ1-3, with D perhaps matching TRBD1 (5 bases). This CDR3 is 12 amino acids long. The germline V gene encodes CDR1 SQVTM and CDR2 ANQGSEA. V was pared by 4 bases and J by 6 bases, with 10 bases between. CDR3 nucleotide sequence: TGCAGCGTTGCCGTGACAGAAAACACCATATATTTT. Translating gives CSVAVTENTIYF.

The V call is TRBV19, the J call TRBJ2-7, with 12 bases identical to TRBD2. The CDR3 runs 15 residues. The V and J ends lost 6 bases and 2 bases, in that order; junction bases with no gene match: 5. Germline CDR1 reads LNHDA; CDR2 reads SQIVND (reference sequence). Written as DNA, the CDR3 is TGTGCCAGTAGCCACGGACTAGCGGGGACCTACGAGCAGTACTTC. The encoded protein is CASSHGLAGTYEQYF. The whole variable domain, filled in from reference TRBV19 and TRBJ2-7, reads DGGITQSPKYLFRKEGQNVTLSCEQNLNHDAMYWYRQDPGQGLRLIYYSQIVNDFQKGDIAEGYSVSREKKESFPLTVTSAQKNPTAFYLCASSHGLAGTYEQYFGPGTRLTVT.

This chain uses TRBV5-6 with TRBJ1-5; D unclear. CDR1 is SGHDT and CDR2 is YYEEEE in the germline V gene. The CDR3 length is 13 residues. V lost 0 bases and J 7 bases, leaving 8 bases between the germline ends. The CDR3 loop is CASSLGTGQPQHF. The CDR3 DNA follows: TGTGCCAGCAGCTTGGGCACGGGGCAGCCCCAGCATTTT.

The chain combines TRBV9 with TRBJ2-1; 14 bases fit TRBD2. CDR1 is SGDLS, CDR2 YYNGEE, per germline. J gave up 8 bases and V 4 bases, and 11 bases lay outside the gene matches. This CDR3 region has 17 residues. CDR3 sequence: CASSLTSTSGGADEQFF. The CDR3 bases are TGTGCCAGCAGCCTTACCTCGACTAGCGGGGGGGCCGATGAGCAGTTCTTC.

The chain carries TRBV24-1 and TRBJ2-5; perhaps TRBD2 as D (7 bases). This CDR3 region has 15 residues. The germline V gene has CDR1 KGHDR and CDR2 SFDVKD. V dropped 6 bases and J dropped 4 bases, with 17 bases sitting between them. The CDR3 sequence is CATSWTRGGAETQYF. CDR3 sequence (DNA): TGTGCCACCAGTTGGACGAGGGGGGGTGCAGAGACCCAGTACTTC.

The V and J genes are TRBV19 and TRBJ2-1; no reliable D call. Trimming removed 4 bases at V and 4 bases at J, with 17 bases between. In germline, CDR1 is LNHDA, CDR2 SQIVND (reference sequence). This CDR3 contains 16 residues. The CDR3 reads CASSTRGDGIYNEQFF. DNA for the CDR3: TGTGCCAGTAGTACCCGAGGTGACGGAATTTACAATGAGCAGTTCTTC.

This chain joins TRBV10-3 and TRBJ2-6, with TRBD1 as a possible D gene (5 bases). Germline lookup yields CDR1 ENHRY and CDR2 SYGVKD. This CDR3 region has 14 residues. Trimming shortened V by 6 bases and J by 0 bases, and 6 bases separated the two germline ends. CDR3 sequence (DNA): TGTGCCATCAGAGACAGCTCTGGGGCCAACGTCCTGACTTTC. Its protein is CAIRDSSGANVLTF.

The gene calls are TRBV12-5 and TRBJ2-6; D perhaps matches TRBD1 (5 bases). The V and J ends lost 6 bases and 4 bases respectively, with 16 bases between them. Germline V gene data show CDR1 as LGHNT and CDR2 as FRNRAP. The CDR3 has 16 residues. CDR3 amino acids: CASGTQGRIGANVLTF. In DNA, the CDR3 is TGTGCTAGTGGAACCCAGGGTAGAATAGGGGCCAACGTCCTGACTTTC.

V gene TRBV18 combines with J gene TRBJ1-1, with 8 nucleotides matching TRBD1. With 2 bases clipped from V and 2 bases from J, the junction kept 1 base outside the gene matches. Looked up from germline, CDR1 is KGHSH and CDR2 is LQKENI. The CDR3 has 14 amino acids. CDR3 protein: CASSPGTGNTEAFF. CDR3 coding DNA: TGTGCCAGCTCACCAGGGACAGGTAACACTGAAGCTTTCTTT.

The CDR3 spells CASVWDSHSYEQYF. The CDR3 nucleotides read TGTGCCAGCGTGTGGGACAGTCACTCCTACGAGCAGTACTTC. The V gene is TRBV27, the J gene TRBJ2-7; 7 nucleotides line up with TRBD1. In germline, CDR1 is MNHEY, CDR2 SMNVEV (reference sequence). With 8 bases clipped from V and 0 bases from J, the junction kept 7 bases outside the gene matches. CDR3 length: 14 residues.

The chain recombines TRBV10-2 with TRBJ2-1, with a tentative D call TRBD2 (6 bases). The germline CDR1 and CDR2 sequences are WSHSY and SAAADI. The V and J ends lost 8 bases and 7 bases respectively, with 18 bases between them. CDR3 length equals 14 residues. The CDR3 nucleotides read TGCGCCAGCGTCCGCGGGGCTCAGGCAAATGAGCAGTTCTTC. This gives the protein CASVRGAQANEQFF.

The CDR3 loop reads CASSPGRGVTAKNIQYF. As DNA, the CDR3 is TGTGCCAGTAGTCCCGGCCGGGGGGTGACGGCCAAAAACATTCAGTACTTC. The chain combines TRBV19 with TRBJ2-4; TRBD2 agrees at 7 bases. V dropped 5 bases and J dropped 1; count of bases not matched to a gene: 11. CDR1 is LNHDA and CDR2 is SQIVND in the germline V gene (reference sequence). The CDR3 spans 17 residues.

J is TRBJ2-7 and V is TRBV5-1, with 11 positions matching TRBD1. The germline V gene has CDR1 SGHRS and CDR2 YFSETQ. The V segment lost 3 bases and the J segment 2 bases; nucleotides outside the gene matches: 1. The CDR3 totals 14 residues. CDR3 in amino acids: CASSSGQGAYEQYF. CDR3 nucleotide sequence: TGCGCCAGCAGCTCGGGACAGGGGGCCTACGAGCAGTACTTC.

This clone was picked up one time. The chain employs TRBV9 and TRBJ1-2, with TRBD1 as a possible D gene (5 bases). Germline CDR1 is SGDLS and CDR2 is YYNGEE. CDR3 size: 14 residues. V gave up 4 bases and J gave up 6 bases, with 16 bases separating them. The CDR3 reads CASSLLGEGNGYTF. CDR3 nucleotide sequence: TGTGCCAGCAGCCTCCTCGGGGAGGGGAATGGCTACACCTTC.

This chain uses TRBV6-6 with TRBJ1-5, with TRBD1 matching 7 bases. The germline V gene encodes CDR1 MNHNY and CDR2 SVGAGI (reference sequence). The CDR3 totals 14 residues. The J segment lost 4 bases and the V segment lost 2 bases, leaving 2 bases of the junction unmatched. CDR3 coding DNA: TGTGCCAGCAGTTACGACAGGGTTAATCAGCCCCAGCATTTT. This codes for CASSYDRVNQPQHF.

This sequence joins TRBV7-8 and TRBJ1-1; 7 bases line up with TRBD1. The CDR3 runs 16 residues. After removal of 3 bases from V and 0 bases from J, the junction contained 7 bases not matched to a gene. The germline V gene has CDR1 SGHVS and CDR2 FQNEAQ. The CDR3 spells CASSFGDSLLNTEAFF. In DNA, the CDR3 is TGTGCCAGCAGCTTTGGGGACAGCCTTTTGAACACTGAAGCTTTCTTT.

CDR3 bases: TGTGCCTGGAGTCCCCTTCCAAGGACAGTTATTTCTTCACCCCTCCACTTT. It is translated as CAWSPLPRTVISSPLHF. V gene TRBV30 combines with J gene TRBJ1-6; perhaps TRBD1 as D (6 bases). The CDR3 runs to 17 residues. Germline values: CDR1 GTSNPN, CDR2 SVGIG (reference sequence). V was clipped by 2 bases and J by 9 bases, with 23 bases between them.

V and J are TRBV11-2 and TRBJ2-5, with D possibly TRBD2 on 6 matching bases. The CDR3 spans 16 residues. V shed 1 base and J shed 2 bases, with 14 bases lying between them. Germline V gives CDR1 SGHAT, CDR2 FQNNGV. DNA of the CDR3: TGTGCCAGCAGCTTAGTAGGCGGGGACCCTCAAGAGACCCAGTACTTC. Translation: CASSLVGGDPQETQYF. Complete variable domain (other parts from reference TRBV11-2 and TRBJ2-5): EAGVAQSPRYKIIEKRQSVAFWCNPISGHATLYWYQQILGQGPKLLIQFQNNGVVDDSQLPKDRFSAERLKGVDSTLKIQPAKLEDSAVYLCASSLVGGDPQETQYFGPGTRLLVL.

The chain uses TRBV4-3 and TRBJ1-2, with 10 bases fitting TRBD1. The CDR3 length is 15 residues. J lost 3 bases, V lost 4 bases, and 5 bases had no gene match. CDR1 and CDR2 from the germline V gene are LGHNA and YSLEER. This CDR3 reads CASSPRTGGYYGYTF. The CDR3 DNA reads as TGCGCCAGCAGCCCCCGGACAGGGGGGTACTATGGCTACACCTTC.

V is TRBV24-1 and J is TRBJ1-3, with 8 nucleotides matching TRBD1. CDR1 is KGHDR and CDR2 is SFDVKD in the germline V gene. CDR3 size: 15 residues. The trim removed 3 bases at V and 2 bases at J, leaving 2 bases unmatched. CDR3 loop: CATSDGRGPGNTIYF. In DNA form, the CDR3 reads TGTGCCACCAGTGATGGCAGGGGGCCTGGAAACACCATATATTTT.

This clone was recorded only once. DNA of the CDR3: TGTGCCAGCAGCCAGGGGGCTAGGCCAGATACGCAGTATTTT. It yields the protein CASSQGARPDTQYF. V gene TRBV2 combines with J gene TRBJ2-3; 8 nucleotides align to TRBD1. The length of the CDR3 is 14 residues. After removal of 6 bases from V and 4 bases from J, the junction contained 6 bases not matched to a gene. Germline CDR1 is SNHLY and CDR2 is FYNNEI.

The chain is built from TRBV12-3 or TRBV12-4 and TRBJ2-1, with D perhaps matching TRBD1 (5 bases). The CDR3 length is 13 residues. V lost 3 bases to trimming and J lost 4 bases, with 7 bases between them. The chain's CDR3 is CASSLGQYNEQFF. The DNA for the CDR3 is TGTGCCAGCAGTTTGGGGCAGTACAATGAGCAGTTCTTC.

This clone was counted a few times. The CDR3 DNA reads as TGTGCCAGCACCCCAGGGACAGGGGGTTCCTACGAGCAGTACTTC. This codes for CASTPGTGGSYEQYF. This chain connects TRBV6-2 or TRBV6-3 to TRBJ2-7, with 11 nucleotides matching TRBD1. Germline CDR1 and CDR2: MNHEY and SVGEGT. V gave up 7 bases and J gave up 1 base; unmatched junction bases: 6. The CDR3 spans 15 residues.

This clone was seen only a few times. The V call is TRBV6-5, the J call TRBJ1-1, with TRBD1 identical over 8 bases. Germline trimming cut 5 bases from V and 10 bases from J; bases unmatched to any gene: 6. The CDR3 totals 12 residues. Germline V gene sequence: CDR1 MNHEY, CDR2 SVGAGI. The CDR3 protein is CASSIDRGLAFF. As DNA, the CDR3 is TGTGCCAGCAGTATAGACAGGGGCCTAGCTTTCTTT.

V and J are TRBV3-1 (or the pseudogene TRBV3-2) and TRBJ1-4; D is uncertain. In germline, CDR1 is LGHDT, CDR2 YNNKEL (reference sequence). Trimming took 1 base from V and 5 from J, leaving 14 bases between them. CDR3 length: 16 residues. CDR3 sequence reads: CASSQGSLGGNEKLFF. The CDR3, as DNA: TGTGCCAGCAGCCAAGGATCACTCGGAGGGAATGAAAAACTGTTTTTT.